The TCR beta chain under discussion was sequenced for a study of blood T cell repertoires in COVID-19. The CDR3 is 13 amino acids. Deletions cut 1 base from V and 4 bases from J, with 6 bases between. Germline V lookup: CDR1 SGHDT, CDR2 YYEEEE. In the original workflow: Reference gene primers were amplified, and this amplification served to estimate nucleated cell counts. The table came from immunoSEQ multiplex PCR; TCRdb's copy has only in-frame clones and leaves some out. V and J calls and clone size are given by that table; D and trimming were obtained from the DNA. The sample carries 150,000 to 200,000 clones, more than 70% recorded once. Study members were between roughly 18 and 89 years old and lived in 25 or so US regions. Participants' reported clinical history set cohort assignment.

V gene TRBV5-6 combines with J gene TRBJ1-5; D is unresolved. Sequenced sample: PBMCs or T cells enriched from blood (not recorded which). The clonotype was recovered from a man aged 35 to 55 who had recovered from COVID-19. The CDR3 protein is CASSLPGNQPQHF. In DNA, the CDR3 is TGTGCCAGCAGCTTGCCGGGAAATCAGCCCCAGCATTTT.